This passage covers 5 T cell receptor beta chains from one sample sequenced in a study of beta chain features in type 1 diabetes. Study results and caveats: Moderate but significant shortening of TCRB CDR3s was recorded in all four CD4+ subsets from Type 1 diabetes patients.

The antigens for these receptors are not known. Of the isolated RNA, all was reverse transcribed, and so the sequenced material was expressed TCRB transcripts. Only in-frame clones appear in the TCRdb table, and some are missing; sequencing was by immunoSEQ multiplex PCR. The table has around 26,000 clones, 55% to 70% seen once. Sequencing input: stem cell memory CD4+ T cells from blood. Receptors originate from a woman between 40 and 50 years old with type 1 diabetes.

This clone was detected only a few times. This chain connects TRBV4-3 to TRBJ1-2; D unclear. The CDR3 sequence is 14 residues long. CDR1 is LGHNA and CDR2 is YSLEER in the germline V gene. Between the trimmed V and J ends, which lost 0 bases and 5 bases, there was a span of 10 bases. CDR3 sequence reads: CASSQDTRLYGYTF. CDR3 nucleotide sequence: TGCGCCAGCAGCCAAGATACGAGACTTTATGGCTACACCTTC.

The DNA of the CDR3 is TGTGCCAGCAGCGCGTACTTGTTAGCGGGAGGTGAGCAGTTCTTC. Amino acids: CASSAYLLAGGEQFF. The chain recombines TRBV9 with TRBJ2-1, with TRBD2 matching 10 bases. Germline V CDR1 and CDR2: SGDLS, YYNGEE. J gave up 9 bases and V 3 bases, and 9 bases lay outside the gene matches. The CDR3 covers 15 residues. Supplemented by reference TRBV9 and TRBJ2-1, the full variable domain reads DSGVTQTPKHLITATGQRVTLRCSPRSGDLSVYWYQQSLDQGLQFLIQYYNGEERAKGNILERFSAQQFPDLHSELNLSSLELGDSALYFCASSAYLLAGGEQFFGPGTRLTVL.

This clone has just a few counts. The rearrangement links TRBV6-5 to TRBJ1-1, with 7 bases matching TRBD1. J lost 0 bases, V lost 0 bases, and 4 bases had no gene match. CDR3 length: 16 residues. Per the germline V gene, CDR1 is MNHEY and CDR2 is SVGAGI. The CDR3 protein is CASSYSTGSMNTEAFF. CDR3 nucleotides: TGTGCCAGCAGTTACTCGACAGGGTCAATGAACACTGAAGCTTTCTTT.

This clone was recorded a few times. The J gene is TRBJ2-7, the V gene TRBV4-2, with TRBD1 matching over 7 bases. Germline loops: CDR1 LGHNA, CDR2 YNFKEQ. Trimming removed 4 bases from V and 1 base from J; junction bases left unmatched: 1. This CDR3 region has 13 residues. CDR3 sequence (DNA): TGTGCCAGCAGCCTGGGACAGTCCTACGAGCAGTACTTC. Protein sequence: CASSLGQSYEQYF.

This sequence joins TRBV27 and TRBJ2-4; 7 bases match TRBD1. Trimming removed 5 bases from V and 7 bases from J; junction bases left unmatched: 8. This CDR3 spans 14 amino acids. CDR1 MNHEY and CDR2 SMNVEV come from the germline V gene (reference sequence). The CDR3 DNA is TGTGCCAGCAGTACGTGGGACAGCGCTAACATTCAGTACTTC. It codes for CASSTWDSANIQYF.